A selection of T cell receptor beta chains follows, all from one sample in a study of shared clonotypes between healthy human individuals. TCRdb keeps only in-frame clones here, not all; method: immunoSEQ multiplex PCR. The sample gives 2 million to 2.5 million clones, 90% to 96% of which show up once; around 0.13% is in the top ten. The sequenced material came from naive CD4+ T cells sorted from blood. These receptors were obtained from a man between 18 and 35 years old in good health. Each CDR3 is given with its conserved first and last residue. A D gene is named only where the DNA matches it firmly. Clone size is shown for a subset of rows, as once, few, many or a class of expanded clone.

TRBV7-2,14,.,TRBD1,TRBJ1-2,CASSLEWTGNGYTF,TGTGCCAGCAGCTTAGAGTGGACAGGGAATGGCTACACCTTC
TRBV15,13,.,.,TRBJ1-5,CATSRDKGQPQHF,TGTGCCACCAGCAGAGATAAGGGGCAGCCCCAGCATTTT
TRBV18,12,.,TRBD1,TRBJ1-2,CASARDRDSYTF,TGTGCCAGCGCCCGGGACAGGGATAGCTACACCTTC
TRBV2,13,.,.,TRBJ1-2,CASSDGGGYGYTF,TGTGCCAGCAGCGATGGGGGAGGGTATGGCTACACCTTC
TRBV21-1,15,.,.,TRBJ2-7,CASRPRQKDVYEQYF,TGTGCCAGCAGACCCCGACAGAAGGATGTCTACGAGCAGTACTTC
TRBV19,13,.,.,TRBJ1-2,CASADGANYGYTF,TGTGCCAGCGCTGACGGAGCTAACTATGGCTACACCTTC
TRBV10-3,16,.,.,TRBJ2-1,CAISESATSWNNEQFF,TGTGCCATCAGTGAGTCGGCAACTAGCTGGAACAATGAGCAGTTCTTC
TRBV9,14,once,.,TRBJ2-7,CASSVTSRPYEQYF,TGTGCCAGCAGCGTCACTAGCAGGCCCTACGAGCAGTACTTC
TRBV10-3,17,.,.,TRBJ2-7,CAISERSPGGATYEQYF,TGTGCCATCAGTGAGAGGTCCCCCGGCGGGGCGACCTACGAGCAGTACTTC
TRBV28,15,.,TRBD1,TRBJ2-7,CASRPEDRVWNEQYF,TGTGCCAGCAGGCCAGAGGACAGGGTTTGGAACGAGCAGTACTTC
TRBV7-8,14,.,.,TRBJ2-7,CASSWQRGLYEQYF,TGTGCCAGCAGCTGGCAAAGAGGGCTCTACGAGCAGTACTTC
TRBV6-1,12,once,.,TRBJ2-1,CASSGGYNEQFF,TGTGCCAGCAGTGGCGGTTACAATGAGCAGTTCTTC
TRBV12-2,16,few,.,TRBJ1-5,CASRPSRFSSNQPQHF,TGTGCAAGTCGCCCCTCAAGGTTTAGTAGCAATCAGCCCCAGCATTTT
TRBV5-1,16,once,TRBD2,TRBJ2-3,CASTPLAGGPTDTQYF,TGCGCCAGCACCCCCCTAGCGGGGGGACCCACAGATACGCAGTATTTT
TRBV6-1,15,.,TRBD2,TRBJ2-7,CASSERTSFSYEQYF,TGTGCCAGCAGTGAAAGGACTAGCTTCTCCTACGAGCAGTACTTC
TRBV6-1,17,.,.,TRBJ1-1,CASSEVWFWGMNTEAFF,TGTGCCAGCAGTGAAGTTTGGTTCTGGGGTATGAACACTGAAGCTTTCTTT
TRBV5-1,14,once,.,TRBJ1-1,CASSLEMGVNEAFF,TGCGCCAGCAGCTTGGAAATGGGAGTCAATGAAGCTTTCTTT
TRBV28,11,.,.,TRBJ1-1,CASSINTEAFF,TGTGCCAGCAGTATCAACACTGAAGCTTTCTTT
TRBV2,15,.,.,TRBJ1-3,CASSGEGRPGNTIYF,TGTGCCAGCAGTGGGGAGGGAAGACCTGGAAACACCATATATTTT
TRBV5-8,17,.,TRBD2,TRBJ2-2,CASSSIRGGPNTGELFF,TGTGCCAGCAGCTCCATACGCGGGGGGCCAAACACCGGGGAGCTGTTTTTT
TRBV5-1,16,.,.,TRBJ2-7,CASSLGGGTASYEQYF,TGCGCCAGCAGCTTGGGTGGCGGGACAGCATCCTACGAGCAGTACTTC
TRBV2,12,.,.,TRBJ2-3,CASKENTDTQYF,TGTGCCAGCAAAGAAAACACAGATACGCAGTATTTT
TRBV6-1,13,.,TRBD1,TRBJ1-1,CASSEMGQGEAFF,TGTGCCAGCAGTGAAATGGGACAGGGGGAAGCTTTCTTT
TRBV2,13,.,.,TRBJ1-3,CASSDHSGNTIYF,TGTGCCAGCAGTGATCACAGCGGAAACACCATATATTTT
TRBV19,13,.,.,TRBJ1-5,CASSFWVYQPQHF,TGTGCCAGTAGTTTCTGGGTTTATCAGCCCCAGCATTTT
TRBV6-6,14,once,.,TRBJ2-1,CASCSATSYNEQFF,TGTGCCAGCTGCAGTGCTACCTCCTACAATGAGCAGTTCTTC
TRBV30,16,.,.,TRBJ2-1,CAWRHLRTNCYNEQFF,TGTGCCTGGAGACACCTTAGGACGAACTGTTACAATGAGCAGTTCTTC
TRBV27,15,.,.,TRBJ1-4,CASAQGGSTNEKLFF,TGTGCCAGCGCCCAAGGGGGTTCAACTAATGAAAAACTGTTTTTT
TRBV9,15,once,.,TRBJ2-1,CASSSTGSSYNEQFF,TGTGCCAGCAGCTCCACAGGGTCCTCCTACAATGAGCAGTTCTTC
TRBV27,17,.,.,TRBJ1-6,CASSLGLRSSYNSPLHF,TGTGCCAGCAGTTTAGGGCTCAGAAGCTCCTATAATTCACCCCTCCACTTT
TRBV5-4,15,.,.,TRBJ2-6,CASTPGGVGANVLTF,TGTGCCAGCACTCCAGGCGGGGTTGGGGCCAACGTCCTGACTTTC
TRBV5-4,15,.,.,TRBJ1-1,CASSLVMQGNTEAFF,TGTGCCAGCAGCTTGGTAATGCAGGGTAACACTGAAGCTTTCTTT
TRBV7-8,17,.,.,TRBJ1-6,CASSLAGQFVANSPLHF,TGTGCCAGCAGCTTAGCCGGACAGTTTGTGGCGAATTCACCCCTCCACTTT
TRBV6-1,12,few,.,TRBJ1-6,CASIQGNSPLHF,TGTGCCAGCATACAGGGCAATTCACCCCTCCACTTT
TRBV5-4,15,.,TRBD2,TRBJ2-7,CASSYLAGGPYEQYF,TGTGCCAGCAGCTATCTAGCGGGAGGGCCCTACGAGCAGTACTTC